This T cell receptor beta chain was captured in a study of vaccination and CD4 T cells after COVID-19. Whole-study results and caveats: There was no significant change from roughly 21 to 40 median reactive clonotypes. Spike mono-reactivity was evident in 304 of the 307 vaccine-specific clones derived from convalescent patients.

V was shortened by 5 bases and J by 11 bases, with 18 bases between the two germline ends. Germline CDR1 and CDR2: LNHNV and YYDKDF (reference sequence). CDR3 length: 13 amino acids. Cultured CD4+ T cell DNA underwent sequencing with the Oncomine TCR Beta short-read assay. TCRdb used MiXCR to reprocess the PCR reads, holding one entry per CDR3 protein. The table lists about 5,000 distinct CDR3 sequences, 45% to 70% of them singletons, with about a third in the top ten. In regard to this clonotype: Its antigen is undetermined.

Noted treatment: approximately 11-day PBMC culture with coronavirus spike peptide pools or control peptides (ViraFEST assay). Following expansion of antigen-specific T cells with peptide pools, ViraFEST then sequenced TCRs. V is TRBV15 and J is TRBJ1-1, with D maybe TRBD1 (5 bases). This clonotype originated in a human donor who had recovered from COVID-19. Input material: CD4+ T cells from blood, cultured in vitro. CDR3 nucleotides: TGTGCCACCAGCCGACAAGTGGACATGACCGCTTTCTTT. Encoded protein: CATSRQVDMTAFF.